These T cell receptor beta chains were read from a single sample in a study of cytomegalovirus exposure and HLA in healthy donors. The data were produced by immunoSEQ multiplex PCR, yet TCRdb's version contains in-frame clones alone and is incomplete. The sample includes 150,000 or so clones, roughly three quarters of them seen just once. Input material: PBMCs. The origin of the receptors is a woman in her 50s in good health and CMV-seropositive. Each CDR3 is given with its conserved first and last residue. D genes are given only for firm matches. Size is omitted from some rows. Given values are once, few, many or a class for expanded clones.

J	D	V	size	DNA	CDR3
TRBJ2-1	TRBD1	TRBV5-1	few	TGCGCCAGCACCGAAGCAACCACAGGGGACGCCTACAATGAGCAGTTCTTC	CASTEATTGDAYNEQFF
TRBJ2-2	-	TRBV5-4	-	TGTGCCAGCAGCTTGCGGTACGGAGCGGCTAACACCGGGGAGCTGTTTTTT	CASSLRYGAANTGELFF
TRBJ1-5	TRBD1	TRBV9	-	TGTGCCAGCAGCTCCGAGGGGGCGAGGAATCAGCCCCAGCATTTT	CASSSEGARNQPQHF
TRBJ2-6	-	TRBV5-4	-	TGTGCCAGCAGCTCCAGGGTCGGTGGGGCCAACGTCCTGACTTTC	CASSSRVGGANVLTF
TRBJ1-3	TRBD1	TRBV9	-	TGTGCCAGCAGCATCCAGGGGACAGCGACTGGAAACACCATATATTTT	CASSIQGTATGNTIYF
TRBJ2-7	-	TRBV1	-	TGCACCAGCAGCCAGACCGGACAGGGCGGCGAGCAGTACTTC	CTSSQTGQGGEQYF
TRBJ2-5	-	TRBV7-9	-	TGTGCCAGCAGCTTAGGGGCAGGGGCGCAAGAGACCCAGTACTTC	CASSLGAGAQETQYF
TRBJ2-3	-	TRBV14	few	TGTGCCAGCAGCCAAAGGCTAGCAGATACGCAGTATTTT	CASSQRLADTQYF
TRBJ1-4	TRBD1	TRBV6-6	-	TGTGCCAGCAGTTTTGGACAGGTTCATGAAAAACTGTTTTTT	CASSFGQVHEKLFF
TRBJ2-1	TRBD2	TRBV7-2	-	TGTGCCAGCAGCCCGGGACTAGCGGGGCCGAATGAGCAGTTCTTC	CASSPGLAGPNEQFF
TRBJ1-6	-	TRBV7-9	-	TGTGCCAGCAGCTCCCTTGGCGGGGGCAATTCACCCCTCCACTTT	CASSSLGGGNSPLHF
TRBJ1-2	TRBD1	TRBV28	few	TGTGCCAGCAGCGCAGGGGGTCTATATGGCTACACCTTC	CASSAGGLYGYTF
TRBJ2-1	-	TRBV4-3	once	TGCGCCAGCAGCCAAGCTCTCTCCTACAATGAGCAGTTCTTC	CASSQALSYNEQFF
TRBJ1-3	-	TRBV28	-	TGTGCCAGCAGTCGGGACTTTAGCGATGGAAACACCATATATTTT	CASSRDFSDGNTIYF
TRBJ2-3	TRBD2	TRBV6-1	-	TGTGCCAGCATATCCGGGGGGATGGATACGCAGTATTTT	CASISGGMDTQYF
TRBJ1-4	-	TRBV18	-	TGTGCCAGCTCACCAGGAGGCGCCAGGAATGAAAAACTGTTTTTT	CASSPGGARNEKLFF
TRBJ2-3	-	TRBV18	few	TGTGCCAGCTCACCACGGGGGCTTGGAACAGATACGCAGTATTTT	CASSPRGLGTDTQYF
TRBJ1-1	-	TRBV7-3	-	TGTGCCAGCAGCTTACGGAGAAACACTGAAGCTTTCTTT	CASSLRRNTEAFF
TRBJ2-5	-	TRBV5-8	-	TGTGCCAGCAGCTTGGAACTTTCAGGAGAGACCCAGTACTTC	CASSLELSGETQYF
TRBJ1-1	TRBD1	TRBV7-2	-	TGTGCCAGCAGCTTAGCGGCAGGGGGTTTAATGAACACTGAAGCTTTCTTT	CASSLAAGGLMNTEAFF
TRBJ1-6	-	TRBV27	-	TGTGCCAGCAGTCAGGGTCACCCTTCACCCCTCCACTTT	CASSQGHPSPLHF
TRBJ2-3	TRBD2	TRBV19	-	TGTGCCAGTATCGAGCGGGAGAGGGGTACGCAGTATTTT	CASIERERGTQYF
TRBJ2-1	-	TRBV28	-	TGTGCCAGCAGTTTGGTGGGGGGGCACAATGAGCAGTTCTTC	CASSLVGGHNEQFF
TRBJ1-2	TRBD1	TRBV4-3	-	TGCGCCAGCAGCCAGGGGACAGGGCCCTATGGCTACACCTTC	CASSQGTGPYGYTF
TRBJ2-7	TRBD2	TRBV2	-	TGTGCCAGCAGTTTAGCGGGAGGGGGCTACGAGCAGTACTTC	CASSLAGGGYEQYF
TRBJ2-6	-	TRBV13	-	TGTGCCAGCAGCTATACTAGTTCTGGGGCCAACGTCCTGACTTTC	CASSYTSSGANVLTF
TRBJ2-5	-	TRBV7-2	-	TGTGCCAGCAGCTTGGGGGGTTGGTACCAAGAGACCCAGTACTTC	CASSLGGWYQETQYF